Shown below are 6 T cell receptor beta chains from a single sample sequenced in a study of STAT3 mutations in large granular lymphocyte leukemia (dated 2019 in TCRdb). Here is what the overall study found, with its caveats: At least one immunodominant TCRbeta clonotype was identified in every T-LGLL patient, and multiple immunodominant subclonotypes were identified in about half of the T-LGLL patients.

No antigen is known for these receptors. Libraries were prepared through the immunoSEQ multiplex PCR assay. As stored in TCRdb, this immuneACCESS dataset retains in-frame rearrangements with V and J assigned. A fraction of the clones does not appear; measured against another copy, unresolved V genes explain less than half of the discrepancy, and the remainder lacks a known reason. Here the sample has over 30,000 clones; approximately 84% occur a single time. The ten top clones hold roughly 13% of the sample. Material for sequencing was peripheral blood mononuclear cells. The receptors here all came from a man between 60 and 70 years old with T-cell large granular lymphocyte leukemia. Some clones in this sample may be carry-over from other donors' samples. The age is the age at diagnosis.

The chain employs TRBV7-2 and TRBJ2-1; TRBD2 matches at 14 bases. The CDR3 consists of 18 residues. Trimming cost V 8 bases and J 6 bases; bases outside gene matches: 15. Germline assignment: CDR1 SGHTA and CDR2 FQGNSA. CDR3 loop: CASSPTGLAGGGINEQFF. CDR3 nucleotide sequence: TGTGCCAGCTCCCCAACCGGACTAGCGGGAGGAGGGATCAATGAGCAGTTCTTC.

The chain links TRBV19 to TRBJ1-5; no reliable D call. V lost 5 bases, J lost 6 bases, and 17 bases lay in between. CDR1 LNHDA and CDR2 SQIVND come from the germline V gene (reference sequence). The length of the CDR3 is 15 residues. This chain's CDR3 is CASSLTTASVQPQHF. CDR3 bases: TGTGCCAGTAGTCTAACGACCGCCAGTGTTCAGCCCCAGCATTTT.

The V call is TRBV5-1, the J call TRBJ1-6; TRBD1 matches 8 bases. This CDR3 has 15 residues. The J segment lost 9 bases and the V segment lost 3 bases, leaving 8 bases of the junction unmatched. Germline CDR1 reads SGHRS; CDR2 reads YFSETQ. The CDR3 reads CASSWDDRGGSPLHF. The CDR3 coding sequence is TGCGCCAGCAGCTGGGATGACAGGGGAGGTTCACCCCTCCACTTT.

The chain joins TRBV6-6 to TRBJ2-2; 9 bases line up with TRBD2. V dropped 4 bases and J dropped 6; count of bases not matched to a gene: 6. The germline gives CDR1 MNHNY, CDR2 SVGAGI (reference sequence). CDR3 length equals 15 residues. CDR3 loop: CASSSGGLAAGELFF. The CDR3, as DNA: TGTGCCAGCAGTTCGGGGGGACTAGCCGCCGGGGAGCTGTTTTTT.

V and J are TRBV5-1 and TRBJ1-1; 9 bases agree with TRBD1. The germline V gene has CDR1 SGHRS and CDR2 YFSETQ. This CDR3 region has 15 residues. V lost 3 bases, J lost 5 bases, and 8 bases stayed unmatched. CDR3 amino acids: CASSWGGQGETEAFF. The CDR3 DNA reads TGCGCCAGCAGCTGGGGGGGACAGGGAGAGACTGAAGCTTTCTTT.

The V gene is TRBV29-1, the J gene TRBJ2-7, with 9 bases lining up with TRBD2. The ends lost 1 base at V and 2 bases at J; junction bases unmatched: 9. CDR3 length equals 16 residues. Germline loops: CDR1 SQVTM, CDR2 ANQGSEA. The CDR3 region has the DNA TGCAGCGTTGAAGGAGGGCCAGCGGGAGGAACCTACGAGCAGTACTTC. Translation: CSVEGGPAGGTYEQYF.